This T cell receptor (beta chain) was obtained from a study of T cells expressing NK-cell markers. Germline CDR1 reads LGHDT; CDR2 reads YNNKEL (reference sequence). CDR3 length: 13 residues. One entry per CDR3 protein, without DNA, is what TCRdb gives after re-calling the 5' RACE reads. The sample has about 260,000 distinct CDR3 sequences; the top ten hold about 0.4%. This chain connects TRBV3-1 to TRBJ1-5. The sequencing input was blood T cells: a sorted CD56 or NKG2C T cell subset, CD4+ or CD8+ T cells, or bulk PBMC T cells (not recorded which). The receptor comes from a man between 18 and 29 years old in good health. This CDR3 reads CASSPMTNQPQHF.